This TCR beta chain is from a study of CD8 T cells in ankylosing spondylitis. This CDR3 is built from 15 residues. V gave up 5 bases and J gave up 0 bases, with 13 bases separating them. CDR1 and CDR2 from the germline V gene are SGHTA and FQGTGA. TCRdb re-analysed the 5' RACE reads in MiXCR, keeping a single row per CDR3 protein. The sample holds 220,000 or so distinct CDR3 sequences; around 18% are singletons and the top ten take more than 40%. Remarks on this clonotype: The antigen is undetermined.

Broader study findings: Enrichment of disease-linked clones was reportedly significant in matched ankylosing spondylitis synovial fluid. There was a TCR beta motif, made of eight highly homologous variants, that appeared characteristic of ankylosing spondylitis blood.

This sequence was found in a male donor with ankylosing spondylitis. J is TRBJ1-1 and V is TRBV7-3; D gene ambiguous. Specimen: blood, either unsorted or a sorted T cell fraction (not recorded which). The DNA of the CDR3 is TGTGCCAGCAGCCCAGAAAGACCCATGAACACTGAAGCTTTCTTT. It translates to CASSPERPMNTEAFF.